Listed below are T cell receptor beta chains from one sample, sequenced in a study of blood T cell repertoires in COVID-19. Measured with immunoSEQ multiplex PCR; TCRdb has only the in-frame clones, and not every one. The data contain about 90,000 clones, about 80% of them singletons. Sample: peripheral blood. The receptor set was obtained from a woman in her 70s with acute or convalescent COVID-19. Both conserved end residues are part of each CDR3. A D gene is named only where the DNA matches it firmly. Clone size, where shown, is once, few, many, or a class for clones that have expanded.

d_gene,abundance,j_gene,v_gene,CDR3nt,CDR3aa
TRBD2,.,TRBJ2-3,TRBV7-2,TGTGCCAGCAGCTTAGTAGCGGGGGGGCCAGATACGCAGTATTTT,CASSLVAGGPDTQYF
TRBD1,.,TRBJ1-2,TRBV4-2,TGTGCCAGCAGCCAAGGGACGGGACAGGGGTATGGCTACACCTTC,CASSQGTGQGYGYTF
.,.,TRBJ1-6,TRBV4-1,TGCGCCAGCAGCCAAGAGAGACTTCTCTCCTCACCCCTCCACTTT,CASSQERLLSSPLHF
.,.,TRBJ1-4,TRBV12-3/TRBV12-4,TGTGCCAGCAGCCTAATTAGGGGTGAAAAACTGTTTTTT,CASSLIRGEKLFF
.,.,TRBJ2-7,TRBV12-3/TRBV12-4,TGTGCCAGCGGACTATTCCACGAGCAGTACTTC,CASGLFHEQYF
.,few,TRBJ2-3,TRBV30,TGTGCCCGGAATCGACGGGGGGCCCTACGGGATACGCAGTATTTT,CARNRRGALRDTQYF
.,.,TRBJ1-3,TRBV6-1,TGTGCCAGCAGTGAAGTTCTGTCCGGGGGATATGGAAACACCATATATTTT,CASSEVLSGGYGNTIYF
.,.,TRBJ2-1,TRBV3-1/TRBV3-2,TGTGCCAGCAGCCAAGTCTTCGCAGGCAGCAATGAGCAGTTCTTC,CASSQVFAGSNEQFF
.,.,TRBJ1-6,TRBV28,TGTGCCAGCAGTAAACGCAGGGGCCCCACTTCACCCCTCCACTTT,CASSKRRGPTSPLHF
.,few,TRBJ2-7,TRBV3-1/TRBV3-2,TGTGCCAGCAGCCCCGGGGATGCCTACGAGCAGTACTTC,CASSPGDAYEQYF
.,few,TRBJ1-2,TRBV28,TGTGCCAGCAGCACACAGGAACCCGAGGGCTACACCTTC,CASSTQEPEGYTF
TRBD1,.,TRBJ1-4,TRBV6-1,TGTGCCAGCAGTGAAAGGGGGCTGCCTAATGAAAAACTGTTTTTT,CASSERGLPNEKLFF
TRBD2,.,TRBJ2-3,TRBV11-1,TGTGCCAGCAGCTTACTAGCGGGAGGGCCAGATACGCAGTATTTT,CASSLLAGGPDTQYF
.,once,TRBJ2-1,TRBV19,TGTGCCAGTAGTATAGGGGCCGGGGGAGAAACCTACAATGAGCAGTTCTTC,CASSIGAGGETYNEQFF
TRBD1,.,TRBJ1-6,TRBV27,TGTGCCAGCAGCTTACAGGGGGCCAGCTATAATTCACCCCTCCACTTT,CASSLQGASYNSPLHF
.,.,TRBJ1-3,TRBV7-9,TGTGCCAGCCGCAGGGCGCAGGCCCACTCTGGAAACACCATATATTTT,CASRRAQAHSGNTIYF
TRBD2,.,TRBJ2-3,TRBV7-8,TGTGCCAGCAGCCTCCTGGGCGGGAGTCGGGCAGATACGCAGTATTTT,CASSLLGGSRADTQYF
TRBD2,.,TRBJ2-1,TRBV28,TGTGCCAGCAGTATTTCCGGGACTATTCATAATGAGCAGTTCTTC,CASSISGTIHNEQFF
.,few,TRBJ2-6,TRBV11-3,TGTGCCAGCAGCCCTGACAGCTCTGGGGCCAACGTCCTGACTTTC,CASSPDSSGANVLTF
TRBD1,.,TRBJ1-2,TRBV5-6,TGTGCCAGCAGCATACAGGGGGTAGAAGTCTATGGCTACACCTTC,CASSIQGVEVYGYTF
.,.,TRBJ2-1,TRBV6-1,TGTGCCAGCAGTGAAGCCAGTCTCCCCGGTAGGGGTGAGCAGTTCTTC,CASSEASLPGRGEQFF
.,.,TRBJ2-1,TRBV30,TGTGCCTGGAGTGAACTAGCCCATGAGCAGTTCTTC,CAWSELAHEQFF
.,.,TRBJ2-3,TRBV27,TGTGCCAGTGCGAAGGGGGTTACGCAGTATTTT,CASAKGVTQYF
.,.,TRBJ2-7,TRBV7-2,TGTGCCAGCTCCCGGGAAGGCGCCTCCTACGAGCAGTACTTC,CASSREGASYEQYF
TRBD1,.,TRBJ2-7,TRBV27,TGTGCCAGCCAAAAGGACAGGCTCAGCTCCTACGAGCAGTACTTC,CASQKDRLSSYEQYF
.,.,TRBJ2-7,TRBV11-2,TGTGCCAGCAGCTTAGATCGGGTATACGAGCAGTACTTC,CASSLDRVYEQYF
.,few,TRBJ1-2,TRBV4-1,TGCGCCAGCAGCCACCTCCCCGGGGTGTATGGCTACACCTTC,CASSHLPGVYGYTF
.,.,TRBJ1-2,TRBV6-5,TGTGCCAGCACAGACAGGAACTATGGCTACACCTTC,CASTDRNYGYTF
.,.,TRBJ1-3,TRBV5-1,TGCGCCAGCAGCGAGGGATTCTCTGGAAACACCATATATTTT,CASSEGFSGNTIYF
.,once,TRBJ1-6,TRBV24-1,TGTGCCACCAGGGGGTTTACAAAAAGGACACTCCTCCACTTT,CATRGFTKRTLLHF
.,.,TRBJ1-2,TRBV5-1,TGCGCCAGCAGCCCGAGGGATTATCGCTATGGCTACACCTTC,CASSPRDYRYGYTF
.,.,TRBJ1-2,TRBV6-1,TGTGCCAGCAGTGAAGTGATGGGCTCGAACTATGGCTACACCTTC,CASSEVMGSNYGYTF
TRBD1,.,TRBJ1-5,TRBV7-2,TGTGCCAGCAGCTGGACAGGACATCTAAATCAGCCCCAGCATTTT,CASSWTGHLNQPQHF
TRBD1,.,TRBJ1-1,TRBV5-1,TGCGCCAGCAGCTTGGATATTTGGCCGGGACAGGGTCGCACTGAAGCTTTCTTT,CASSLDIWPGQGRTEAFF
.,.,TRBJ2-5,TRBV29-1,TGCAGCGTTTTAGTTCAGGGATTGAAGACCCAGTACTTC,CSVLVQGLKTQYF
TRBD1,.,TRBJ1-2,TRBV19,TGTGCCAGTAGTAATCCGGGACAGGGCGACTATGGCTACACCTTC,CASSNPGQGDYGYTF
TRBD2,few,TRBJ2-2,TRBV6-5,TGTGCCAGCAGATATAGCGGGGAAACCACCGGGGAGCTGTTTTTT,CASRYSGETTGELFF
.,.,TRBJ1-1,TRBV6-5,TGTGCCAGCAGTCCATACAGTACCACTGAAGCTTTCTTT,CASSPYSTTEAFF
TRBD2,.,TRBJ2-3,TRBV29-1,TGCAGCCATGAGGGAACGGCTAGCGGGAGTTTGAATACGCAGTATTTT,CSHEGTASGSLNTQYF
.,.,TRBJ1-1,TRBV10-3,TGTGCCATCAGTGAGTCGAAGGGAGGGAACACTGAAGCTTTCTTT,CAISESKGGNTEAFF
.,.,TRBJ2-1,TRBV7-9,TGTGCCAGCAGCTTAGGGAGCGCCCCTTACAATGAGCAGTTCTTC,CASSLGSAPYNEQFF
.,.,TRBJ1-2,TRBV28,TGTGCCAGCAGTTTGGCAACCTGGGCGTATGGCTACACCTTC,CASSLATWAYGYTF
.,.,TRBJ1-6,TRBV5-1,TGCGCCAGCAGCTCAGGGGTGTACAATTCACCCCTCCACTTT,CASSSGVYNSPLHF
.,.,TRBJ1-6,TRBV12-3/TRBV12-4,TGTGCCAGCAGCGTGGCTGATAATTCACCCCTCCACTTT,CASSVADNSPLHF
.,few,TRBJ2-3,TRBV5-5,TGTGCCAGCAGCTACCGGGACACCTCCAGGGATACGCAGTATTTT,CASSYRDTSRDTQYF
TRBD1,.,TRBJ1-6,TRBV7-3,TGTGCCAGCAGCTTAAAGGGACAGGGAGGGTCACCCCTCCACTTT,CASSLKGQGGSPLHF
TRBD2,.,TRBJ2-1,TRBV9,TGTGCCAGCAGCGTGACTAGCGGTTACAATGAGCAGTTCTTC,CASSVTSGYNEQFF
TRBD2,.,TRBJ2-1,TRBV5-6,TGTGCCAGCAGCTTGGCCCATGGACTAGCGGGAATGGAGCAGTTCTTC,CASSLAHGLAGMEQFF